This section outlines one T cell receptor beta chain sequence together with its context. The sample belongs to a study of T cell changes during pregnancy in multiple sclerosis. The CDR3 spans 14 residues. The V gene's germline CDR1 is MNHNS and CDR2 SASEGT. Trimming shortened V by 4 bases and J by 7 bases, and 15 bases separated the two germline ends. The data were produced by immunoSEQ multiplex PCR, yet TCRdb's version contains in-frame clones alone and is incomplete. The sample yields roughly 44,000 clones, around nine tenths seen once. The receptor comes from a female donor in good health, enrolled as a control in a pregnancy study. This chain joins TRBV6-1 and TRBJ2-3; possibly TRBD1 for D (6 bases). Sequenced material: CD8+ T cells from peripheral blood mononuclear cells, taken after pregnancy. The CDR3 DNA sequence: TGTGCCAGCAGTGCCTCGACAGGCGTGAATACGCAGTATTTT. Encoded protein: CASSASTGVNTQYF.